Listed here are 6 T cell receptor beta chains from one sample, sequenced in a study of T cells in Graves' hyperthyroidism and ophthalmopathy. RNA transcripts provided the source from which TCR beta CDR3 regions were amplified. A first-round RT-PCR of the TCR CDR3 used the HTBI primer set. TCRdb re-derived calls from the multiplex PCR reads in MiXCR, one entry per CDR3 protein. The sample shows 350,000 to 450,000 distinct CDR3 sequences, approximately 15% of them seen only once. Specimen: blood. Receptors were obtained from a woman aged 55-70 years with Graves' hyperthyroidism.

The rearrangement uses TRBV18 and TRBJ1-1; TRBD1 matches 9 bases. Germline CDR1 reads KGHSH; CDR2 reads LQKENI. The CDR3 is 14 amino acids. V was pared by 4 bases and J by 3 bases, with 3 bases of the junction left unmatched. CDR3 DNA sequence: TGTGCCAGCTCACAACGGACAGGGGACACTGAAGCTTTCTTT. Amino acids: CASSQRTGDTEAFF.

In the case of this clonotype: A clone one base away is much larger, so this may be a read error. CDR3 protein: CASSSGHASLGYTF. CDR3 bases: TGTGCCAGCAGCTCAGGACATGCCTCGCTCGGCTACACCTTC. The rearrangement links TRBV13 to TRBJ1-2; D is possibly TRBD1 (5 bases). This CDR3 region has 14 residues. V lost 4 bases and J 8 bases, leaving 17 bases between the germline ends. CDR1 and CDR2 (germline): PRHDT, FYEKMQ (reference sequence).

This clonotype was observed a few times. V is TRBV28 and J is TRBJ2-5; D unclear. Germline CDR1 is MDHEN and CDR2 is SYDVKM. This CDR3 region has 13 residues. V was cut by 2 bases and J by 0 bases, with 4 bases left in between. CDR3 sequence reads: CASSLAYQETQYF. DNA for the CDR3: TGTGCCAGCAGTTTAGCGTACCAAGAGACCCAGTACTTC.

This clonotype was seen many times. The V call is TRBV11-2, the J call TRBJ2-5; D unresolved. Looked up from germline, CDR1 is SGHAT and CDR2 is FQNNGV. The CDR3 is made up of 13 amino acids. V lost 4 bases, J lost 5 bases, and 11 bases lay in between. The CDR3 region has the DNA TGTGCCAGCAGCTGGGGTGACGCGGAGACCCAGTACTTC. Protein: CASSWGDAETQYF.

The chain uses TRBV19 and TRBJ2-7; no clear D gene. CDR3 length equals 15 residues. Trimming left V 5 bases short and J 1 base short, with 15 bases between. Germline CDR1 reads LNHDA; CDR2 reads SQIVND (reference sequence). The CDR3 DNA sequence: TGTGCCAGTAGTCTTCGACACCTGCTGTCCTACGAGCAGTACTTC. Translating gives CASSLRHLLSYEQYF.

The gene calls are TRBV25-1 and TRBJ1-1; D unresolved. The CDR3 runs to 14 residues. Trimming stripped 7 bases from V and 3 bases from J, with 15 bases between. From germline, CDR1 is MGHDK and CDR2 SYGVNS. Here the CDR3 reads CASTYGGHDTEAFF. The CDR3 nucleotides read TGTGCCAGCACCTACGGAGGGCACGACACTGAAGCTTTCTTT.